The present T cell receptor (beta chain) was sequenced within a study of T cells in localized non-small cell lung cancer. Findings and limits, study-wide: Measurement of T cell clonality placed uninvolved adjacent lung highest, above the level in tumor.

Germline values: CDR1 SNHLY, CDR2 FYNNEI. V lost 7 bases and J lost 3; bases outside the gene matches: 12. The CDR3 runs 16 residues. The method was immunoSEQ multiplex PCR; TCRdb's version includes in-frame clones alone and lacks a portion of them. The sample includes 70,000 to 95,000 clones, roughly 93% of them seen just once. As for this clone: Its specificity is unknown.

The origin of this receptor is a woman aged 35-75 years with stage II squamous cell lung carcinoma. The specimen was PBMCs, collected before any cancer treatment. The rearrangement uses TRBV2 and TRBJ1-5, with TRBD1 matching over 7 bases. The CDR3 DNA follows: TGTGCCAGCATGGGAACAGGGGTCGCGGCCAATCAGCCCCAGCATTTT. Translation gives CASMGTGVAANQPQHF.